This TCR beta chain was found in a study of blood T cell repertoires in COVID-19. Study information: The cDNA or gDNA used as material had been derived from T cells, B-cell-depleted T cells, or PBMCs.

This table comes from immunoSEQ multiplex PCR, and its TCRdb copy is limited to in-frame clones, with some not included. The table includes about 370,000 clones, 70% to 90% detected once. V shed 4 bases and J shed 14 bases, with 15 bases lying between them. The CDR3 sequence is 13 residues long. Looked up from germline, CDR1 is LNHNV and CDR2 is YYDKDF (reference sequence). The sequence was obtained from a woman aged 25 to 39 with COVID-19, enrolled during active disease. The sequenced material came from peripheral blood. The V and J genes are TRBV15 and TRBJ1-6; perhaps TRBD1 as D (5 bases). CDR3 coding DNA: TGTGCCACCAGCACAAGGGGATACAGCTCCCTCCACTTT. It codes for CATSTRGYSSLHF. Full variable domain (remainder filled in from reference TRBV15 and TRBJ1-6): DAMVIQNPRYQVTQFGKPVTLSCSQTLNHNVMYWYQQKSSQAPKLLFHYYDKDFNNEADTPDNFQSRRPNTSFCFLDIRSPGLGDTAMYLCATSTRGYSSLHFGNGTRLTVT.